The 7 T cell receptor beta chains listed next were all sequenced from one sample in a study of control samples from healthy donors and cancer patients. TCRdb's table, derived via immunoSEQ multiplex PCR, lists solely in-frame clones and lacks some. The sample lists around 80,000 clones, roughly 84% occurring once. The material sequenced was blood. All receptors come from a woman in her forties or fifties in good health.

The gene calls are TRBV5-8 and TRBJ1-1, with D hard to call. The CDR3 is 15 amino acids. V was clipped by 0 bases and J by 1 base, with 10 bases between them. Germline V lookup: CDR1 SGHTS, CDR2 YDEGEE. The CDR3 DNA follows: TGTGCCAGCAGCTTGGGGGTCGTGAGGAACACTGAAGCTTTCTTT. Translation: CASSLGVVRNTEAFF. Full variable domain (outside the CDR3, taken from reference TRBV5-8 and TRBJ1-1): EAGVTQSPTHLIKTRGQQATLRCSPISGHTSVYWYQQALGLGLQFLLWYDEGEERNRGNFPPRFSGRQFPNYSSELNVNALELEDSALYLCASSLGVVRNTEAFFGQGTRLTVV.

The CDR3 loop reads CASNPLVQGQVTQYF. The DNA for the CDR3 is TGTGCCAGCAATCCCCTCGTACAGGGGCAGGTCACGCAGTATTTT. This chain uses TRBV6-5 with TRBJ2-3; 7 nucleotides match TRBD1. CDR3 length: 15 amino acids. V dropped 7 bases and J dropped 9; count of bases not matched to a gene: 16. Germline CDR1 reads MNHEY; CDR2 reads SVGAGI.

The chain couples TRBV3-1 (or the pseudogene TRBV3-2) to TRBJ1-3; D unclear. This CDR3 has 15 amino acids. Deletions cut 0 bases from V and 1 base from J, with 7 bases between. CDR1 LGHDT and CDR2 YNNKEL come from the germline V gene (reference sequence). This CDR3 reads CASSQDAVSGNTIYF. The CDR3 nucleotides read TGTGCCAGCAGCCAAGATGCGGTATCTGGAAACACCATATATTTT.

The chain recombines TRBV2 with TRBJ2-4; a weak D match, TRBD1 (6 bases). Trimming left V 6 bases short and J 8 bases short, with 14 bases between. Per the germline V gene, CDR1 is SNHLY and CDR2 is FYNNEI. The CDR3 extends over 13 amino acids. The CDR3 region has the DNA TGTGCCAGCAGCAGGGGACAATTTTACATTCAGTACTTC. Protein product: CASSRGQFYIQYF.

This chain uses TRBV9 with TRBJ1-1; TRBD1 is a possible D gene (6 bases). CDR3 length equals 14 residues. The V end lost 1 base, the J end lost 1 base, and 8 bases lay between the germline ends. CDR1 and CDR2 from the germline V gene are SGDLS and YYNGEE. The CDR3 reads CASSVSRGNTEAFF. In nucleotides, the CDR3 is TGTGCCAGCAGCGTATCCAGGGGGAACACTGAAGCTTTCTTT.

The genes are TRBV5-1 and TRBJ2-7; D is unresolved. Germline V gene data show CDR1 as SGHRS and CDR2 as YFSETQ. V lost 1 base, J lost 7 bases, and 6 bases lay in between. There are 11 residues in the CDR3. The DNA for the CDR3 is TGCGCCAGCAGCTTGAATGGAGAGCAGTACTTC. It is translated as CASSLNGEQYF.

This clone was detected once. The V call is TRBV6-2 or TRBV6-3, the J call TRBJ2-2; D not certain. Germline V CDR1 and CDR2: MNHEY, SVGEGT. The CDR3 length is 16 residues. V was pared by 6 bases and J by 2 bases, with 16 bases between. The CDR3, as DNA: TGTGCCAGCAGCCGCGACCAAGGGATAAACACCGGGGAGCTGTTTTTT. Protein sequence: CASSRDQGINTGELFF.